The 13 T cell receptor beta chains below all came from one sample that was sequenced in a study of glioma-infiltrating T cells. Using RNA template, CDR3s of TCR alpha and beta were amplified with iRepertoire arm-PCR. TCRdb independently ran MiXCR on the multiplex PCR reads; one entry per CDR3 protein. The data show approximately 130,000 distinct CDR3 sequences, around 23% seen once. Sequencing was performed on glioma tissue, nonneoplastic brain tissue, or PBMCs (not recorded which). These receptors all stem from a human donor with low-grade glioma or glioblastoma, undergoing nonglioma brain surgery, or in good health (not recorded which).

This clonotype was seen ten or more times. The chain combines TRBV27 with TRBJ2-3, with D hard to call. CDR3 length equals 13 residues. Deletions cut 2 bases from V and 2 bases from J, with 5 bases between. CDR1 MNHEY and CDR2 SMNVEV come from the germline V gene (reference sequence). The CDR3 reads CASSLGFTDTQYF. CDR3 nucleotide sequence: TGTGCCAGCAGTTTAGGGTTCACAGATACGCAGTATTTT.

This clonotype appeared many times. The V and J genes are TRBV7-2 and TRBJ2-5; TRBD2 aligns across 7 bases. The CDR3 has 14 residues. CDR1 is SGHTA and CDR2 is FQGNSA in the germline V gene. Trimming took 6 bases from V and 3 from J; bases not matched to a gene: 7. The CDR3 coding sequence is TGTGCCAGCAGTCAGCGGGGCCTTGAAGAGACCCAGTACTTC. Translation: CASSQRGLEETQYF.

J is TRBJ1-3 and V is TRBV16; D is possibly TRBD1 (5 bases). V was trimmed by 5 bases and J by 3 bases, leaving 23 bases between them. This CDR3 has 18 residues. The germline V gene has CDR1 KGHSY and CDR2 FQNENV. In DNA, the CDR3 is TGTGCCAGCAGCGAATGGGGCCTCGGGGGATCGGGTGGAAACACCATATATTTT. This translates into CASSEWGLGGSGGNTIYF.

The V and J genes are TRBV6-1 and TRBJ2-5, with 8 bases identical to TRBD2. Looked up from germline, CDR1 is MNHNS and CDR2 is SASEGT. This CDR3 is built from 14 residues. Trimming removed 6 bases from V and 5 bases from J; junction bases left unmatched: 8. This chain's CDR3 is CASRSAGGGETQYF. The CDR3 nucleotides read TGTGCCAGCAGATCCGCGGGGGGCGGGGAGACCCAGTACTTC.

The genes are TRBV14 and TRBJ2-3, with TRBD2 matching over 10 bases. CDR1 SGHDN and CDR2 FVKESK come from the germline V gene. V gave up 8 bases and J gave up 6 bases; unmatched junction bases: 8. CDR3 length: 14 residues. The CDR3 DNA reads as TGTGCCAGCGCGGTGCTAGCGGGGGACGATACGCAGTATTTT. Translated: CASAVLAGDDTQYF.

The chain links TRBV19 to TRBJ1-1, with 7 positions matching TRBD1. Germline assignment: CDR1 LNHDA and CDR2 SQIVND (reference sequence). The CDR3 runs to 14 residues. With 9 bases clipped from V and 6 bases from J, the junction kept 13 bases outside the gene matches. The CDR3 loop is CASTRTTTGAEAFF. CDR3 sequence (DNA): TGTGCCAGCACCAGAACCACCACAGGGGCTGAAGCTTTCTTT.

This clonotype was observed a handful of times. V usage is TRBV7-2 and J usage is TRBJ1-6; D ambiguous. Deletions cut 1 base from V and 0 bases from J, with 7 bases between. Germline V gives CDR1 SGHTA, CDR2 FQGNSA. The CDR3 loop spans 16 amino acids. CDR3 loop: CASSLGVGSYNSPLHF. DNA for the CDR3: TGTGCCAGCAGCTTAGGTGTGGGCTCCTATAATTCACCCCTCCACTTT.

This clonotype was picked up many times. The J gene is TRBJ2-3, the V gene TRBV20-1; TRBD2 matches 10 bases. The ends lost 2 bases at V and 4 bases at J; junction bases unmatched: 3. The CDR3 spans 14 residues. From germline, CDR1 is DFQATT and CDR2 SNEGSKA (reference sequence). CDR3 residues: CSARLAGEPDTQYF. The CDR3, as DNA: TGCAGTGCTAGACTAGCGGGGGAGCCAGATACGCAGTATTTT.

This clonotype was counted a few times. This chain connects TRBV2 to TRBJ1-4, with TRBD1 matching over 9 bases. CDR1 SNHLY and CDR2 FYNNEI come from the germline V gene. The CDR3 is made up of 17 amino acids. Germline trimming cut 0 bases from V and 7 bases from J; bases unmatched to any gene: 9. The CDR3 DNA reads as TGTGCCAGCAGTGAAGCGACCTCCGGGACAGGGCTTGAAAAACTGTTTTTT. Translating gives CASSEATSGTGLEKLFF.

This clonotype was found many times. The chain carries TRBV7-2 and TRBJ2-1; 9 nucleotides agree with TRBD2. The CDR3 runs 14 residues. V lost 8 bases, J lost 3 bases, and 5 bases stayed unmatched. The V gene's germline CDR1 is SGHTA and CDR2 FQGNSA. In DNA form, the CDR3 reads TGTGCCAGCTCTGCGGGGGGGGGCTACAATGAGCAGTTCTTC. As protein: CASSAGGGYNEQFF. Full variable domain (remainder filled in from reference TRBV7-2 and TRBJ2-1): GAGVSQSPSNKVTEKGKDVELRCDPISGHTALYWYRQSLGQGLEFLIYFQGNSAPDKSGLPSDRFSAERTGGSVSTLTIQRTQQEDSAVYLCASSAGGGYNEQFFGPGTRLTVL.

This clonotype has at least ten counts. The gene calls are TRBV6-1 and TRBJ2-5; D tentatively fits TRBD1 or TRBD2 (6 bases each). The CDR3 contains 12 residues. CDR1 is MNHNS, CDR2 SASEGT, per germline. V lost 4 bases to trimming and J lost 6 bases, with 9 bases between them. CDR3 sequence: CASSGGAKTQYF. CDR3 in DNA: TGTGCCAGCAGTGGGGGGGCCAAGACCCAGTACTTC.

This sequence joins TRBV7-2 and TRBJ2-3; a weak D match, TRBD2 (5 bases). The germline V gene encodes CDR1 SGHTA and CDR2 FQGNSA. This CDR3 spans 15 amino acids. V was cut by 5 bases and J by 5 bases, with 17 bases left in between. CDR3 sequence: CASSNAAGQGDTQYF. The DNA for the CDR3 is TGTGCCAGCAGCAATGCCGCGGGCCAAGGAGATACGCAGTATTTT. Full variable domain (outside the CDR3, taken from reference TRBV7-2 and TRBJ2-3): GAGVSQSPSNKVTEKGKDVELRCDPISGHTALYWYRQSLGQGLEFLIYFQGNSAPDKSGLPSDRFSAERTGGSVSTLTIQRTQQEDSAVYLCASSNAAGQGDTQYFGPGTRLTVL.

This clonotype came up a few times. CDR3 protein: CASSPQTGEAETQYF. DNA of the CDR3: TGTGCCAGCTCACCTCAGACAGGGGAAGCAGAGACCCAGTACTTC. The chain is built from TRBV18 and TRBJ2-5; 8 bases line up with TRBD1. Per germline, CDR1 KGHSH and CDR2 LQKENI. This CDR3 has 15 amino acids. The V segment lost 3 bases and the J segment 4 bases; nucleotides outside the gene matches: 7.